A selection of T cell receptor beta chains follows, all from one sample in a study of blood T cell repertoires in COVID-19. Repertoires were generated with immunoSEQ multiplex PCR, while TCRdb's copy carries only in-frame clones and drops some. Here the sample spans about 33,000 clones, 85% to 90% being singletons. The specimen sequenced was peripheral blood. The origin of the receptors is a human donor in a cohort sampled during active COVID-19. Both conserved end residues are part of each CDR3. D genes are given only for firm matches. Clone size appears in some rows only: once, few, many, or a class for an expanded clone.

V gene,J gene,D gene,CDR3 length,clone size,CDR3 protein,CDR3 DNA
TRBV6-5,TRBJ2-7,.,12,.,CASRPDSNTQYF,TGTGCCAGCAGGCCAGACAGTAACACGCAGTACTTC
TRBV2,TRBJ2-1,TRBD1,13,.,CASIRDRGGEQFF,TGTGCCAGCATTAGGGACAGGGGAGGTGAGCAGTTCTTC
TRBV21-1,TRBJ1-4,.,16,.,CASSKALRRTNEKLFF,TGTGCCAGCAGCAAAGCGCTAAGAAGAACTAATGAAAAACTGTTTTTT
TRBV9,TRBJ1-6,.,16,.,CASSATDTSYNSPLHF,TGTGCCAGCAGCGCGACGGACACATCCTATAATTCACCCCTCCACTTT
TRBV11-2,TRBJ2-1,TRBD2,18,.,CASSYGTSGRASMNEQFF,TGTGCCAGCAGCTACGGGACTAGCGGGAGGGCCTCAATGAATGAGCAGTTCTTC
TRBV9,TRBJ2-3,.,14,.,CASSVAGAADTQYF,TGTGCCAGCAGCGTAGCCGGAGCAGCAGATACGCAGTATTTT
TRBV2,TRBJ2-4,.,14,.,CASSDDPTADIQYF,TGTGCCAGCAGTGACGACCCCACGGCGGACATTCAGTACTTC
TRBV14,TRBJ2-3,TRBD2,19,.,CASSQDRTSGVSSTDTQYF,TGTGCCAGCAGCCAAGATCGAACTAGCGGTGTCAGTAGCACAGATACGCAGTATTTT
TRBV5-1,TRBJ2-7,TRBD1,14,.,CASSLPGQTYEQYF,TGCGCCAGCAGCTTGCCGGGACAGACCTACGAGCAGTACTTC
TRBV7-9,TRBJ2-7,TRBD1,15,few,CASSLLGGQGYEQYF,TGTGCCAGCAGCTTACTGGGGGGACAGGGATACGAGCAGTACTTC
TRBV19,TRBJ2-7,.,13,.,CASSIEFSYEQYF,TGTGCCAGTAGTATTGAGTTCTCCTACGAGCAGTACTTC
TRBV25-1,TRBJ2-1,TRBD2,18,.,CASSEWTPTSGSHNEQFF,TGTGCCAGCAGTGAATGGACACCGACTAGCGGGAGTCACAATGAGCAGTTCTTC
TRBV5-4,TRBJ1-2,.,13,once,CASSQTLSYGYTF,TGTGCCAGCAGCCAGACACTGAGCTATGGCTACACCTTC
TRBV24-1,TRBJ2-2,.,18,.,CATSDLSSGLPNTGELFF,TGTGCCACCAGTGATTTGAGCTCGGGACTTCCGAACACCGGGGAGCTGTTTTTT
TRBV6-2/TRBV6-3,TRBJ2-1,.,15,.,CASSYRASAYNEQFF,TGTGCCAGCAGTTATAGGGCTAGCGCTTACAATGAGCAGTTCTTC
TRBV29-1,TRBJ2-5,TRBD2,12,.,CSSAREGETQYF,TGCAGCTCCGCCCGGGAGGGTGAGACCCAGTACTTC
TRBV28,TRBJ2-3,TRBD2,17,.,CASSFSSGSRSTDTQYF,TGTGCCAGCAGCTTTTCTAGCGGGAGTCGAAGCACAGATACGCAGTATTTT
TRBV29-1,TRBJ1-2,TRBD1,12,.,CSVGQGAHGYTF,TGCAGCGTTGGACAGGGGGCGCACGGCTACACCTTC
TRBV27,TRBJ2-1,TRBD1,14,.,CASSFLDRGNEQFF,TGTGCCAGCAGTTTTCTGGACAGGGGCAATGAGCAGTTCTTC
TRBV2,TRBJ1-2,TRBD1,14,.,CASRGTGSNYGYTF,TGTGCCAGCAGGGGGACAGGGTCTAACTATGGCTACACCTTC
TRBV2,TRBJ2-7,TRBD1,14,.,CASRDRGFSYEQYF,TGTGCCAGCAGGGACAGGGGGTTCTCCTACGAGCAGTACTTC
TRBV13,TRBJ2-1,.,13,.,CASSPGRGNEQFF,TGTGCCAGCAGCCCCGGCAGGGGAAATGAGCAGTTCTTC
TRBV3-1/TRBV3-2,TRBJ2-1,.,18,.,CASSPPKGRDSSYNEQFF,TGTGCCAGCAGCCCCCCCAAGGGGCGGGATAGCTCCTACAATGAGCAGTTCTTC
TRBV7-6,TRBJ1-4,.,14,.,CASSLEGTSKKLFF,TGTGCCAGCAGCTTAGAAGGGACTTCAAAAAAACTGTTTTTT
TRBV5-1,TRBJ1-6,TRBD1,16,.,CASSLLGQTGGSPLHF,TGCGCCAGCAGCTTGTTGGGACAGACAGGCGGATCACCCCTCCACTTT
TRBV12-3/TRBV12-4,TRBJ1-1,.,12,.,CASSLEGLRAFF,TGTGCCAGCAGTTTAGAAGGCCTGAGGGCTTTCTTT
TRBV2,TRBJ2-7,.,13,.,CASHQGKSNEQYF,TGTGCCAGCCACCAGGGGAAGAGCAACGAGCAGTACTTC
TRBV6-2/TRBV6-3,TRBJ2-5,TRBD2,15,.,CASSRPGLAEETQYF,TGTGCCAGCAGCCGTCCGGGACTAGCCGAAGAGACCCAGTACTTC
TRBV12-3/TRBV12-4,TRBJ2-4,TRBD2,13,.,CASSLVAGGIQYF,TGTGCCAGCAGTTTAGTTGCGGGAGGCATTCAGTACTTC
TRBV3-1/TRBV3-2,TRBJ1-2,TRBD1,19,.,CASSQLTPGQYETNYGYTF,TGTGCCAGCAGCCAACTCACCCCGGGACAGTATGAGACTAACTATGGCTACACCTTC
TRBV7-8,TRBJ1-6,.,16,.,CASSLASPGKNSPLHF,TGTGCCAGCAGCTTAGCGTCACCAGGGAAGAATTCACCCCTCCACTTT
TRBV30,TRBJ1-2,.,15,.,CAWSVSSTASYGYTF,TGTGCCTGGAGTGTAAGTTCGACAGCCTCATATGGCTACACCTTC
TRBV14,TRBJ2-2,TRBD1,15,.,CASSPGGRNTGELFF,TGTGCCAGCAGCCCAGGGGGCAGGAACACCGGGGAGCTGTTTTTT
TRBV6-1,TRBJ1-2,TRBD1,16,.,CASSEAFRQGAYGYTF,TGTGCCAGCAGTGAAGCCTTCCGCCAGGGGGCCTATGGCTACACCTTC
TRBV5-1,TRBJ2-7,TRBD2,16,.,CASSLLGSGVPSEQYF,TGCGCCAGCAGCTTGTTGGGTAGCGGGGTTCCCAGTGAGCAGTACTTC
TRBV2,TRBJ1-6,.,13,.,CASSEENNSPLHF,TGTGCCAGCAGTGAGGAGAATAATTCACCCCTCCACTTT
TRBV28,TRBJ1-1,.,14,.,CASSADRMDTEAFF,TGTGCCAGCAGTGCCGACAGGATGGACACTGAAGCTTTCTTT
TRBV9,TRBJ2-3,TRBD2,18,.,CASSVAWGAGDGTDTQYF,TGTGCCAGCAGCGTAGCCTGGGGAGCGGGGGATGGCACAGATACGCAGTATTTT
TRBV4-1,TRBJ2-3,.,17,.,CASSQEKSAGARDTQYF,TGCGCCAGCAGCCAAGAAAAGAGTGCGGGGGCTAGGGATACGCAGTATTTT
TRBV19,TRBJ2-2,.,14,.,CASSMEGDTGELFF,TGTGCCAGTAGTATGGAGGGTGACACCGGGGAGCTGTTTTTT
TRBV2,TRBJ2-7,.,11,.,CASSVGQAQYF,TGTGCCAGCAGTGTTGGGCAAGCGCAGTACTTC
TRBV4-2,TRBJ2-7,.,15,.,CASSQVVTSSYEQYF,TGTGCCAGCAGCCAAGTCGTAACGAGCTCCTACGAGCAGTACTTC
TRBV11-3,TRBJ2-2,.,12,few,CASSSDTGELFF,TGTGCCAGCAGCTCCGACACCGGGGAGCTGTTTTTT
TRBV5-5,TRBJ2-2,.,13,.,CASSVSGVGELFF,TGTGCCAGCAGCGTTAGCGGAGTCGGGGAGCTGTTTTTT
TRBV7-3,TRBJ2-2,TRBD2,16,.,CASSSTRGRGTGELFF,TGTGCCAGCAGCTCCACACGCGGGAGGGGCACCGGGGAGCTGTTTTTT
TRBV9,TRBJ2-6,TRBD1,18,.,CASSVAGQGALGANVLTF,TGTGCCAGCAGCGTAGCGGGACAGGGGGCGCTCGGGGCCAACGTCCTGACTTTC
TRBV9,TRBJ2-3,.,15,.,CASSPDGRGTDTQYF,TGTGCCAGCAGCCCGGATGGGCGGGGCACAGATACGCAGTATTTT
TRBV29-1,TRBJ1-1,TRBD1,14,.,CSVRQGSRNTEAFF,TGCAGCGTCAGACAGGGTAGTCGGAACACTGAAGCTTTCTTT
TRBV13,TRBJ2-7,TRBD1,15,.,CASSLAGTGGREQYF,TGTGCCAGCAGCTTAGCGGGGACAGGGGGCAGGGAGCAGTACTTC